What follows is one T cell receptor beta chain and its context. Its antigen remains unknown. TCRdb re-called the reads with MiXCR, one entry per CDR3 protein. The sample yields approximately 500,000 distinct CDR3 sequences, 16% seen once. These data are taken from a study of T cell repertoires in cytomegalovirus infection. Study background: Public TCR beta signatures marked donors with CMV infection and the matching HLA. Study-wide results and caveats: Cumulative public TCR beta family frequency identified carriers of CMV plus the relevant HLA. HLA-C-restricted CMV clonotypes gave the most frequent clonotype in two of eight donors.

This CDR3 comprises 15 residues. Trimming took 5 bases from V and 4 from J; bases not matched to a gene: 6. The sequenced sample was CD8+ T cells from PBMCs. This chain connects TRBV12-3 or TRBV12-4 to TRBJ2-2; the match to TRBD2 covers 8 bases. The receptor comes from a human donor in good health (CMV status not recorded). Some clones in this sample may be carry-over from other donors' samples. The CDR3 reads CASSQSGRGTGELFF. The CDR3 nucleotides are TGTGCCAGCAGTCAAAGCGGGAGAGGCACCGGGGAGCTGTTTTTT.